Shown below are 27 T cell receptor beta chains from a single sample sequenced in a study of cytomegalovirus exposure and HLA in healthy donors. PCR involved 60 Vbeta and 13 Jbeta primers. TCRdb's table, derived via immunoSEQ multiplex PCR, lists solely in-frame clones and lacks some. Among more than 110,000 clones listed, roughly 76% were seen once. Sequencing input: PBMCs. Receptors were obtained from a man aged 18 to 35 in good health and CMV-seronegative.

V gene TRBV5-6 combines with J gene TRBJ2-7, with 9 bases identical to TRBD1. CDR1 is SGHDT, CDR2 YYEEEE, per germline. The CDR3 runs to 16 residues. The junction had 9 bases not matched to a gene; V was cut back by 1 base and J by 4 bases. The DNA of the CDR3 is TGTGCCAGCAGCTTGTTCTCGGGGGACAGGGTATACGAGCAGTACTTC. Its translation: CASSLFSGDRVYEQYF. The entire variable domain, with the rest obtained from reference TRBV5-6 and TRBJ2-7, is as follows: DAGVTQSPTHLIKTRGQQVTLRCSPKSGHDTVSWYQQALGQGPQFIFQYYEEEERQRGNFPDRFSGHQFPNYSSELNVNALLLGDSALYLCASSLFSGDRVYEQYFGPGTRLTVT.

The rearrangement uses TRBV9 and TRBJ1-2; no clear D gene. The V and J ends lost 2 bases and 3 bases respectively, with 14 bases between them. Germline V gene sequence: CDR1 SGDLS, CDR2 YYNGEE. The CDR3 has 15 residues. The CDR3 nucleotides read TGTGCCAGCAGCGTTGAGATATCGGGTTACTATGGCTACACCTTC. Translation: CASSVEISGYYGYTF. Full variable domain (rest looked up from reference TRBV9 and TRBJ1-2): DSGVTQTPKHLITATGQRVTLRCSPRSGDLSVYWYQQSLDQGLQFLIQYYNGEERAKGNILERFSAQQFPDLHSELNLSSLELGDSALYFCASSVEISGYYGYTFGSGTRLTVV.

The CDR3 reads CASSDIASYEQYF. In nucleotides, the CDR3 is TGTGCCAGCAGTGATATAGCCTCCTACGAGCAGTACTTC. The chain has TRBV6-1 and TRBJ2-7; D remains ambiguous. With 3 bases removed from V and 0 bases from J, the gap between germline ends came to 6 bases. CDR1 is MNHNS and CDR2 is SASEGT in the germline V gene. The CDR3 covers 13 residues.

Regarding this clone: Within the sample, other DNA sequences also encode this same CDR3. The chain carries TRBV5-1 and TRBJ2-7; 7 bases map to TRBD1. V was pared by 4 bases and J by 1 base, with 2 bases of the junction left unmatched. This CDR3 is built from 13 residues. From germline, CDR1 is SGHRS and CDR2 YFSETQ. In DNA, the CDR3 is TGCGCCAGCAGCCCGGACAGGTCCTACGAGCAGTACTTC. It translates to CASSPDRSYEQYF.

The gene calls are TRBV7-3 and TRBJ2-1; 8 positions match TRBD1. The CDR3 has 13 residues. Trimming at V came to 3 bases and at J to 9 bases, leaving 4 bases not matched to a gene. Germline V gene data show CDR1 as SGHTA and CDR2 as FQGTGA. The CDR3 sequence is CASSLDRAAEQFF. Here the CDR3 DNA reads TGTGCCAGCAGCTTGGACAGGGCGGCTGAGCAGTTCTTC.

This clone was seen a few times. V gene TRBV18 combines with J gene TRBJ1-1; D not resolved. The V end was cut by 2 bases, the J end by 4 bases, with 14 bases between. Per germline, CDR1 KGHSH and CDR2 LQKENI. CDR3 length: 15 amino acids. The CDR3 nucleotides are TGTGCCAGCTCACCAACCTTGGGCCTGGGCACTGAAGCTTTCTTT. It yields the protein CASSPTLGLGTEAFF.

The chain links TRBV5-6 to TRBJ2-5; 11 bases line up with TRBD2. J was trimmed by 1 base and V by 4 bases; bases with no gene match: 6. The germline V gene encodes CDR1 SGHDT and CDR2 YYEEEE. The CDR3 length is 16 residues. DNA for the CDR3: TGTGCCAGCAGCCCCTCTAGCGGGGGGACCCAAGAGACCCAGTACTTC. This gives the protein CASSPSSGGTQETQYF.

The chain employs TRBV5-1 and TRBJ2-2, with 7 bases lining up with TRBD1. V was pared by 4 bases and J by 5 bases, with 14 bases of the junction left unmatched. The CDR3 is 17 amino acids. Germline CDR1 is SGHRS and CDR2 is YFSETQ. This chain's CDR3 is CASSVSPTGAVTGELFF. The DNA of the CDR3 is TGCGCCAGCAGCGTTTCCCCCACAGGGGCGGTTACCGGGGAGCTGTTTTTT.

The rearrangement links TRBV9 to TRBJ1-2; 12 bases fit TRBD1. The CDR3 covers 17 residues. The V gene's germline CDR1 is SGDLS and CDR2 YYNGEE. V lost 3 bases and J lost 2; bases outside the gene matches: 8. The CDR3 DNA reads TGTGCCAGCAGCGCCGGGACAGGGGGCGTAAGGAACTATGGCTACACCTTC. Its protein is CASSAGTGGVRNYGYTF.

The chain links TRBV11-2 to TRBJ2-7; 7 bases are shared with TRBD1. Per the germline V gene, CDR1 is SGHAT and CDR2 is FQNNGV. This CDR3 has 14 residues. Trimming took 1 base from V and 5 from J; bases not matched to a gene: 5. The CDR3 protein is CASSLVGGVDEQYF. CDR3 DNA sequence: TGTGCCAGCAGCTTAGTAGGGGGCGTCGACGAGCAGTACTTC.

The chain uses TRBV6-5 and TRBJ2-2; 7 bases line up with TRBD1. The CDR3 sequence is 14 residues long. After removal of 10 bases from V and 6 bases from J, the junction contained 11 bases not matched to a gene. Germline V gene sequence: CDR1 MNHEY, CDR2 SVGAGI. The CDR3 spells CATWGQSAPGELFF. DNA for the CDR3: TGTGCCACCTGGGGACAGAGCGCCCCCGGGGAGCTGTTTTTT.

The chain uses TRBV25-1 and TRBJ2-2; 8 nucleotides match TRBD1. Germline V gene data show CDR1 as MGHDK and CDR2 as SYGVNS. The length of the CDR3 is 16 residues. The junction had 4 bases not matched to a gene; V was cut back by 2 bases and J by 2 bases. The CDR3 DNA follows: TGTGCCAGCAGTGAAACCGACAGGGGTAACACCGGGGAGCTGTTTTTT. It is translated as CASSETDRGNTGELFF.

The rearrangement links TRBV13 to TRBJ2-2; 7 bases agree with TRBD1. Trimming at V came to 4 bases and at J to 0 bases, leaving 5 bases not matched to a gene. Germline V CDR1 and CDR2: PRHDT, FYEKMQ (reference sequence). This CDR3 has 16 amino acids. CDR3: CASSSSTGTNTGELFF. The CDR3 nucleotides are TGTGCCAGCAGCTCCTCGACAGGGACGAACACCGGGGAGCTGTTTTTT.

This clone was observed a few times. CDR3 nucleotide sequence: TGTGCCAGCAGCACGACTCAGGGTTCGGGTGAAAAACTGTTTTTT. It translates to CASSTTQGSGEKLFF. The rearrangement joins TRBV7-3 to TRBJ1-4; D perhaps matches TRBD1 (5 bases). CDR1 is SGHTA and CDR2 is FQGTGA in the germline V gene. CDR3 length equals 15 residues. V lost 5 bases and J 7 bases, leaving 17 bases between the germline ends.

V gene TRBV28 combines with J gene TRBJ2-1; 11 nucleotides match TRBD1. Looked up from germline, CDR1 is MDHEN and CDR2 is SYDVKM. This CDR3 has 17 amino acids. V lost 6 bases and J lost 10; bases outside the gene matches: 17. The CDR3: CASRPGQGGSGSGEQFF. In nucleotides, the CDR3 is TGTGCCAGCAGACCGGGACAGGGGGGTAGCGGGAGTGGAGAGCAGTTCTTC.

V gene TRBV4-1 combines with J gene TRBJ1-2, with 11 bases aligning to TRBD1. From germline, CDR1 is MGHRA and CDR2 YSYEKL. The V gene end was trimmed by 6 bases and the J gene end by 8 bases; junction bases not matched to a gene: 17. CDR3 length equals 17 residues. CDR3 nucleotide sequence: TGCGCCAGCAGACCTGCGGACAGGGGGCTAATCCCTTACGGCTACACCTTC. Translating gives CASRPADRGLIPYGYTF.

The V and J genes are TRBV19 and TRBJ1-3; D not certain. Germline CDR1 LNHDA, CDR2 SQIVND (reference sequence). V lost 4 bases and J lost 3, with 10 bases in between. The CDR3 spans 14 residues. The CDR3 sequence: CASSRLLVGNTIYF. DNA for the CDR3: TGTGCCAGTAGTAGGTTACTGGTTGGAAACACCATATATTTT.

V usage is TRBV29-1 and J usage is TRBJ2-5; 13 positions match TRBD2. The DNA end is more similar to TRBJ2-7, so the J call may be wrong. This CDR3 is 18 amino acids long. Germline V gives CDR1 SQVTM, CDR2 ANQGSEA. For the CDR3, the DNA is TGCAGCGTTGAAGGGCGAAACCGAGGGACTAGCGGGACCTACGAGCAGTACTTC. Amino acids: CSVEGRNRGTSGTYEQYF.

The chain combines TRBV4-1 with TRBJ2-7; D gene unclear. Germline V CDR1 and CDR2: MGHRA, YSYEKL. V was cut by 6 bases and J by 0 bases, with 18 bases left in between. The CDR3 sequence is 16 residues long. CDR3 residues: CASSPAAVRLSYEQYF. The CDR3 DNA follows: TGCGCCAGCAGTCCCGCCGCCGTCCGACTCTCCTACGAGCAGTACTTC.

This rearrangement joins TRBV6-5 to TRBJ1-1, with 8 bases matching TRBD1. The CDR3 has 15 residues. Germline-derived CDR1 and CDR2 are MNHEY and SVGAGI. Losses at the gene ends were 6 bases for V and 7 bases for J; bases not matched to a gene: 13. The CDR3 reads CASRKQGQDVGEAFF. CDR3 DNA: TGTGCCAGCAGAAAGCAGGGACAGGACGTGGGTGAAGCTTTCTTT.

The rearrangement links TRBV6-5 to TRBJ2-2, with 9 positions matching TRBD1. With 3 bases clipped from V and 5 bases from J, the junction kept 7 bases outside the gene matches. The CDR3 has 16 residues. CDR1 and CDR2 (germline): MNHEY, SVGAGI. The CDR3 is CASSYLGTGRTGELFF. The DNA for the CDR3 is TGTGCCAGCAGTTATTTGGGGACAGGGCGGACCGGGGAGCTGTTTTTT.

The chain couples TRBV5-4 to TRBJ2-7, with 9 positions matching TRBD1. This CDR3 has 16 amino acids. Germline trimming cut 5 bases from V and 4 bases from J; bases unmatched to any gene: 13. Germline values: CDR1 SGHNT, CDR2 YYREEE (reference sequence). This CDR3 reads CASRRGAGQGLYEQYF. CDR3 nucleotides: TGTGCCAGCAGACGTGGTGCGGGACAGGGCTTGTACGAGCAGTACTTC.

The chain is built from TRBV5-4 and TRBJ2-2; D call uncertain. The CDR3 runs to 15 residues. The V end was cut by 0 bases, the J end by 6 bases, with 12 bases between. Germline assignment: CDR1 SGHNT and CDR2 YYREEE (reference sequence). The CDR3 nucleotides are TGTGCCAGCAGCTTGGGACAAATGAATTCCGGGGAGCTGTTTTTT. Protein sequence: CASSLGQMNSGELFF. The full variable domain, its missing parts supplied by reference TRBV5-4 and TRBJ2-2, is ETGVTQSPTHLIKTRGQQVTLRCSSQSGHNTVSWYQQALGQGPQFIFQYYREEENGRGNFPPRFSGLQFPNYSSELNVNALELDDSALYLCASSLGQMNSGELFFGEGSRLTVL.

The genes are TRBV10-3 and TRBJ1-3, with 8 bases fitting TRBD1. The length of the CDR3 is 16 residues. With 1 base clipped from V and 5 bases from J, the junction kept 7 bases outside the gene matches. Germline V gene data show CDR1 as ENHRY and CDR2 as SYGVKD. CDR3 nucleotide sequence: TGTGCCATCAGTGAGTTTACACAGGGGGGAAGAAACACCATATATTTT. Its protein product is CAISEFTQGGRNTIYF.

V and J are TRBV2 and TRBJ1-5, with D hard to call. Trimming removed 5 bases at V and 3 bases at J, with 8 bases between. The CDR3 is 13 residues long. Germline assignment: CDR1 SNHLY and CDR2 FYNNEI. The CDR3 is CASSTDYNQPQHF. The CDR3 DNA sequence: TGTGCCAGCAGTACAGATTACAATCAGCCCCAGCATTTT.

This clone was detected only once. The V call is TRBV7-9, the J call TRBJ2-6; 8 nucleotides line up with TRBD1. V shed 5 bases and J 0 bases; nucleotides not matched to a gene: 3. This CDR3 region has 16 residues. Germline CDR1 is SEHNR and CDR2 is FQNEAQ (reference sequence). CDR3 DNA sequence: TGTGCCAGCAGCCGGGACAGGAACTCTGGGGCCAACGTCCTGACTTTC. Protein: CASSRDRNSGANVLTF.

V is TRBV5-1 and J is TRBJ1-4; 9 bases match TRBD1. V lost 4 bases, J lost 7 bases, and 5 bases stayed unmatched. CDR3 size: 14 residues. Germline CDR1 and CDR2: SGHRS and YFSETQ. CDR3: CASSRGTGSEKLFF. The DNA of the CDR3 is TGCGCCAGCAGCCGTGGGACAGGGAGTGAAAAACTGTTTTTT.